This record covers a single T cell receptor beta chain. The beta constant-region primer was an equimolar mix of two oligonucleotides covering TRBC1 and TRBC2. Ligated cDNA was amplified by four rounds of PCR with nested alpha and beta constant-region primers and SP2. TCRdb analysed the UMI-ligation and nested PCR reads with MiXCR anew, one entry per CDR3 protein. The top ten clones hold under 4% of a sample with under 35,000 distinct CDR3 sequences, about 18% of them seen once. These data come from a study of naive and memory T cell subsets. Trimming cost V 2 bases and J 8 bases, with 13 bases left between them. The CDR3 contains 13 residues. Germline assignment: CDR1 SGHRS and CDR2 YFSETQ.

The rearrangement links TRBV5-1 to TRBJ1-1; no firm D call. The sequenced material came from effector memory CD4+ T cells from blood. Subset defined: effector memory, CD45RA- CD27-. The receptor was isolated from a human donor in good health. The CDR3 spells CASSLSPVNEAFF. CDR3 DNA sequence: TGCGCCAGCAGCTTAAGTCCGGTAAACGAAGCTTTCTTT.